This T cell receptor (beta chain) was documented in a study of control samples from healthy donors and cancer patients (dated by TCRdb to 2020 to 2022). The library was made by the immunoSEQ multiplex PCR assay. TCRdb provides this immuneACCESS table in a form limited to in-frame rearrangements. Some clones are lacking; in checked studies, under half of them reflect an unresolved V gene, and why the rest are absent is not known. In all, the sample holds some 57,000 clones, and 85% to 95% of those were seen once. The ten top clones hold about 2.4% of the sample. V is reduced by 0 bases and J by 7 bases, leaving a spacing of 16 bases between them. From its cysteine to its phenylalanine, the CDR3 spans 15 amino acids. This entry keeps only the CDR3 DNA: 45 bases, framed from base 1. CDR1 SGHRS and CDR2 YFSETQ are derived from the germline V gene. Worth noting for this clone: No cognate antigen has been identified for it. No much larger clone is present one base from it, and per-base qualities are unavailable.

The receptor was isolated from a young man in good health. Recombination connected TRBV5-1 to TRBJ1-2, with no D gene named confidently. The sequenced sample was blood. The base sequence is TGCGCCAGCAGCTTGGAATGGTCCTTAGTCTCTGGCTACACCTTC. Translated, this gives CASSLEWSLVSGYTF.